This T cell receptor (beta chain) originates from a study of long-term antiretroviral therapy in people with HIV. Study outcomes and limitations: Dominating the repertoire at all time points were the clones that expanded before ART. HIV repertoires covered narrower CDR3 length ranges than controls did.

V dropped 4 bases and J dropped 4 bases, with 19 bases sitting between them. Per the germline V gene, CDR1 is MNHNS and CDR2 is SASEGT. The CDR3 is 16 residues long. Assay version v3.0 of immunoSEQ was used, and it was run at survey level. The protocol was immunoSEQ multiplex PCR, while the TCRdb copy is restricted to in-frame clones and leaves out a portion. The sample holds roughly 44,000 clones, nearly 95% seen once. As regards this clone: Its antigen is currently unknown.

Among participants with HIV, every one received treatment in the United States. This material consisted of unsorted PBMCs, taken 3.7 years after starting antiretroviral therapy. This sequence originates from a woman aged 45-65 years with HIV. The V and J genes are TRBV6-1 and TRBJ1-1; D uncertain. The CDR3 sequence is CASSGAVGWLGTEAFF. The CDR3 bases are TGTGCCAGCAGTGGGGCTGTGGGGTGGTTGGGCACTGAAGCTTTCTTT.